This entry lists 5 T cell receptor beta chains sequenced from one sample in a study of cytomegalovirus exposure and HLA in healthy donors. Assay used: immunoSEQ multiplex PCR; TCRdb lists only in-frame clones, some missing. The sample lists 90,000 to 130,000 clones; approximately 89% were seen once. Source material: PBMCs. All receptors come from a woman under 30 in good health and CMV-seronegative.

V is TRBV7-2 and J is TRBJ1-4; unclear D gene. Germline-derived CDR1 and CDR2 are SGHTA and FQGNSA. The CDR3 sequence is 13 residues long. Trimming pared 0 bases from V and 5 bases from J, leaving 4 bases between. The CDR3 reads CASSLAANEKLFF. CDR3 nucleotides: TGTGCCAGCAGCTTAGCGGCAAATGAAAAACTGTTTTTT.

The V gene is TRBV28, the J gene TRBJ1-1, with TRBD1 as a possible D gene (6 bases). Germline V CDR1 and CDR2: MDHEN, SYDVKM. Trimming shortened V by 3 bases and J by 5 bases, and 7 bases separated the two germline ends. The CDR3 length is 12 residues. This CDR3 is CASSFTGTEAFF. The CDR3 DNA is TGTGCCAGCAGTTTCACAGGGACTGAAGCTTTCTTT.

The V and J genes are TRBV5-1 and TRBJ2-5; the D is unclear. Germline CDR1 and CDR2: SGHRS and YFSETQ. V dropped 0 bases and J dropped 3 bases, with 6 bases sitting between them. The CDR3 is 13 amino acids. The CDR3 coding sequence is TGCGCCAGCAGCTTGGGAGTGGAAGAGACCCAGTACTTC. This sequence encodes CASSLGVEETQYF. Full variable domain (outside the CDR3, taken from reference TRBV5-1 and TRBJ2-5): KAGVTQTPRYLIKTRGQQVTLSCSPISGHRSVSWYQQTPGQGLQFLFEYFSETQRNKGNFPGRFSGRQFSNSRSEMNVSTLELGDSALYLCASSLGVEETQYFGPGTRLLVL.

The CDR3 loop reads CASSPKSGLGYEQYF. Written as DNA, the CDR3 is TGTGCCAGCAGCCCCAAATCGGGACTAGGGTACGAGCAGTACTTC. The chain joins TRBV5-6 to TRBJ2-7, with 8 bases matching TRBD2. The CDR3 runs to 15 residues. Losses at the gene ends were 4 bases for V and 4 bases for J; bases not matched to a gene: 10. CDR1 is SGHDT, CDR2 YYEEEE, per germline.

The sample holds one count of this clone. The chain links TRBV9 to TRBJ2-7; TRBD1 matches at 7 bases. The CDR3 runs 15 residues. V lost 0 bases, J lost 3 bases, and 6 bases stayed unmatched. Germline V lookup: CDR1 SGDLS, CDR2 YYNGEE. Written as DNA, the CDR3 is TGTGCCAGCAGCGTAGGGGACAGCGAGATCTACGAGCAGTACTTC. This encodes CASSVGDSEIYEQYF.